This record looks at one TCR beta chain sequence and its context. This record belongs to a study of T cells in Graves' hyperthyroidism and ophthalmopathy. Study-level information: Peripheral blood was drawn at first diagnosis, prior to all treatment.

The V gene lost 6 bases and the J gene lost 3 bases, with 15 bases spanning the gap. Germline CDR1 is MNHNS and CDR2 is SASEGT. The CDR3 covers 14 residues. From RNA transcripts, TCR beta CDR3 regions were amplified. The study used the HTBI primer set for a first-round RT-PCR of the TCR CDR3. Using its own MiXCR run on the multiplex PCR reads, TCRdb lists one record per CDR3 protein. The profile covers fewer than 700,000 distinct CDR3 sequences, with 17% appearing a single time and roughly 18% taken by the ten largest. Those patients with uncontrolled infection, other autoimmune disease, pregnancy or lactation were excluded. The PBMCs were sourced from fresh peripheral blood (about 9.6 ml).

Sequencing was performed on blood. The TCR sequence derives from a woman aged 18-30 years with Graves' ophthalmopathy. The V gene is TRBV6-1, the J gene TRBJ2-7, with D perhaps TRBD2 (6 bases). CDR3 sequence (DNA): TGTGCCAGCAGCCCGGGAGTAGTAGACTACGAGCAGTACTTC. Protein: CASSPGVVDYEQYF.